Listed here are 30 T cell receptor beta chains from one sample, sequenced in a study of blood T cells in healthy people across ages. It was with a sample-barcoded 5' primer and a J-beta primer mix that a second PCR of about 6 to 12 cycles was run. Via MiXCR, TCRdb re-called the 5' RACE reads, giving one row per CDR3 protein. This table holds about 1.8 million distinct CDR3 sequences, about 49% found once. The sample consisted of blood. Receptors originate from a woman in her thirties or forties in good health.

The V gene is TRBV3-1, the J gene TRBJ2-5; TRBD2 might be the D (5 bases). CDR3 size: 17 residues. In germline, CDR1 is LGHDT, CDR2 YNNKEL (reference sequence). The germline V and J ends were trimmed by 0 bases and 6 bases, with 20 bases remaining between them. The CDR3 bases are TGTGCCAGCAGCCAAGAACCGGGGAATCAGCGAGGGAAGACCCAGTACTTC. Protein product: CASSQEPGNQRGKTQYF.

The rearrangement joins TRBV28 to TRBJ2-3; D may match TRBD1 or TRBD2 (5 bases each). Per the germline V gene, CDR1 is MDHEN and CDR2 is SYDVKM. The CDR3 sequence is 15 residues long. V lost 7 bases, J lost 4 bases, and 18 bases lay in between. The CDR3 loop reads CASTYVGVRADTQYF. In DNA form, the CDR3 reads TGTGCCAGCACCTACGTGGGGGTGAGGGCAGATACGCAGTATTTT.

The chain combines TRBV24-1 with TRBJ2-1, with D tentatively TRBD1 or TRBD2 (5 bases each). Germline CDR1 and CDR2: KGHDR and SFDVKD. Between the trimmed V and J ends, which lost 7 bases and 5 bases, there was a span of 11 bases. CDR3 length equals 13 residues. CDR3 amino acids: CATRAGTNNEQFF. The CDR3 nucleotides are TGTGCCACCAGGGCAGGGACCAACAATGAGCAGTTCTTC.

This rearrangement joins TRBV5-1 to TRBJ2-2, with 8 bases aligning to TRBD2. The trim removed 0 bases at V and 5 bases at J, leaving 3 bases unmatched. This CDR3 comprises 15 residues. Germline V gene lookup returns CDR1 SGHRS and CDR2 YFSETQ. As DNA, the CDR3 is TGCGCCAGCAGCTTGGCCGAGCGGGGGACCGGGGAGCTGTTTTTT. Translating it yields CASSLAERGTGELFF.

The CDR3 here is CASKSGNSYEQYF. CDR3 coding DNA: TGCGCCAGCAAATCGGGTAATTCCTACGAGCAGTACTTC. This sequence joins TRBV10-2 and TRBJ2-7; D not resolved. The length of the CDR3 is 13 residues. CDR1 WSHSY and CDR2 SAAADI come from the germline V gene. Trimming shortened V by 7 bases and J by 1 base, and 11 bases separated the two germline ends.

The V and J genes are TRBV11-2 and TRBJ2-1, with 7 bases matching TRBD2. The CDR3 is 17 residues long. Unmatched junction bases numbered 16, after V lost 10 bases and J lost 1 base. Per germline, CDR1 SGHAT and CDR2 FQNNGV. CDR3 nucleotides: TGTGCCATCACCATTGGGAGGAGCGGGGCTTCCTACAATGAGCAGTTCTTC. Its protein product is CAITIGRSGASYNEQFF.

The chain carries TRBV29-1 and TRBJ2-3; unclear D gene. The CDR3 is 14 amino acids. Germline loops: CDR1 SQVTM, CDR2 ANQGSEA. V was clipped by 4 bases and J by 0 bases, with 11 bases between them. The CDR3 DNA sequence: TGCAGCGTTGGACTTACAACTAGCACAGATACGCAGTATTTT. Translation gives CSVGLTTSTDTQYF.

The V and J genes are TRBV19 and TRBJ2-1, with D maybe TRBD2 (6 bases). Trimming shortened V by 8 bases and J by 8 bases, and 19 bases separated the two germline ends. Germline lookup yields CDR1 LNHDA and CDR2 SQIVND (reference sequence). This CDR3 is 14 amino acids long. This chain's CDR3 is CASQAGPRAHEQFF. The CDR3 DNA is TGTGCCAGTCAGGCGGGACCCCGGGCCCATGAGCAGTTCTTC.

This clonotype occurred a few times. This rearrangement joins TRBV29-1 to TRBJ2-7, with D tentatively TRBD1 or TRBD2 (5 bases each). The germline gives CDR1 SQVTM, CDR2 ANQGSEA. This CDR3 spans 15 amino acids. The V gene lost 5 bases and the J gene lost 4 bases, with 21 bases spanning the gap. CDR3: CSVRPGAGRNYEQYF. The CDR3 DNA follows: TGCAGCGTTAGGCCCGGGGCAGGGCGCAATTACGAGCAGTACTTC.

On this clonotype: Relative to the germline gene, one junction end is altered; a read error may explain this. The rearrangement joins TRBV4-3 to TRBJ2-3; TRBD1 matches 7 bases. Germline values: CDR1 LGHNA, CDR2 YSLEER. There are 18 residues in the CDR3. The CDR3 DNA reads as TGCGCCAGCAACCAACGTTTTAAGGGGGCGCTCGGCACAGATACGCAGTATTTT. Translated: CASNQRFKGALGTDTQYF.

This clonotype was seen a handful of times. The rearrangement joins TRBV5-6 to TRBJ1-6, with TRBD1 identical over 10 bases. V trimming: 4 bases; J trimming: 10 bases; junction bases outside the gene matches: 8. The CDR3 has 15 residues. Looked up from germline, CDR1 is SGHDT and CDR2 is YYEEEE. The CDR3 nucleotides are TGTGCCAGCAGCAGGGACAGGGGATCGAGCTCACCCCTCCACTTT. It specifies CASSRDRGSSSPLHF.

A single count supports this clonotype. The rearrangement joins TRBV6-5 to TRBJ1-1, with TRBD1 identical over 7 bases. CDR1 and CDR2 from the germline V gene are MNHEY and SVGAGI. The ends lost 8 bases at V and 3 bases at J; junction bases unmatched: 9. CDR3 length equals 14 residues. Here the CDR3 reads CASGPTGQYTEAFF. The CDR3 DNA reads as TGTGCCAGCGGACCGACAGGGCAATACACTGAAGCTTTCTTT.

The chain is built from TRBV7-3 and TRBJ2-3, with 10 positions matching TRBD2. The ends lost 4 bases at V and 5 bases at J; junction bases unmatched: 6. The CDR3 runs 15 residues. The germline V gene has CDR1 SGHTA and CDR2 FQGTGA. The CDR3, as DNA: TGTGCCAGCAGCTCTAGCGGGGGCCGGGGAGATACGCAGTATTTT. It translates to CASSSSGGRGDTQYF. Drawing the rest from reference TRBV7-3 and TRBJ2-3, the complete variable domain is GAGVSQTPSNKVTEKGKYVELRCDPISGHTALYWYRQSLGQGPEFLIYFQGTGAADDSGLPNDRFFAVRPEGSVSTLKIQRTERGDSAVYLCASSSSGGRGDTQYFGPGTRLTVL.

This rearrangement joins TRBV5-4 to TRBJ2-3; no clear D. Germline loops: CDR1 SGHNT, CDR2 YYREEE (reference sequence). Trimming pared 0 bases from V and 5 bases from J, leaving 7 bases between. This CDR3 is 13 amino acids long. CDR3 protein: CASSLELEDTQYF. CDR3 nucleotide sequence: TGTGCCAGCAGCTTGGAGTTGGAAGATACGCAGTATTTT.

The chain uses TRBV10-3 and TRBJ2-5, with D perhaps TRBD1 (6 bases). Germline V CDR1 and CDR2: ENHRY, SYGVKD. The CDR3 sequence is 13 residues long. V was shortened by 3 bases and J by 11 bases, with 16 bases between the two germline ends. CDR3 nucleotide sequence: TGTGCCATCAGTGAACGGGACGCAGGGGAGCAGTACTTC. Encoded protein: CAISERDAGEQYF.

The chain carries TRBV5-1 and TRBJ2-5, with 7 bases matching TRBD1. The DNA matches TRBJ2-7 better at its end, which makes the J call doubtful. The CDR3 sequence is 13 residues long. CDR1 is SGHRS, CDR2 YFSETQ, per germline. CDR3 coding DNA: TGCGCCAGCAGGAGAGGGACAGACTACGAGCAGTACTTC. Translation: CASRRGTDYEQYF.

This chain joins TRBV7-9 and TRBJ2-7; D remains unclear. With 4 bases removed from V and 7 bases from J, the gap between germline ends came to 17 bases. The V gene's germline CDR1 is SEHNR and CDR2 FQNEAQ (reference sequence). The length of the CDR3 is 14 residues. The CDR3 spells CASSSSPPVGEQYF. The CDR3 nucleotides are TGTGCCAGCAGCTCTTCCCCCCCAGTCGGGGAGCAGTACTTC.

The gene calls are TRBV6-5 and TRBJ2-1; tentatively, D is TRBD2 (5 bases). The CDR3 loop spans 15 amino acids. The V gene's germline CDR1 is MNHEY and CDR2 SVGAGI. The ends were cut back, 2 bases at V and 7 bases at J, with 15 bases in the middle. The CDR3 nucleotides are TGTGCCAGCAGTTACGAAACTCGGGGTCGGAATGAGCAGTTCTTC. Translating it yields CASSYETRGRNEQFF.

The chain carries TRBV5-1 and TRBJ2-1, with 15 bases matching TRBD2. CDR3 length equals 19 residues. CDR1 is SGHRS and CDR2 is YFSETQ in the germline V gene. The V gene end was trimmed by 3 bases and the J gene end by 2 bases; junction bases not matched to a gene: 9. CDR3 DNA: TGCGCCAGCAGCTCACCGGGACTAGCGGGGGGCCGGGCCTACAATGAGCAGTTCTTC. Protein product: CASSSPGLAGGRAYNEQFF.

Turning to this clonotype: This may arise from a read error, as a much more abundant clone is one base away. In DNA, the CDR3 is TGTGCCAGCAGCTTCGCGGGACAGGGCTACGAGCAGTACTTC. Protein: CASSFAGQGYEQYF. V and J are TRBV9 and TRBJ2-7, with 9 bases that match TRBD1. The ends lost 4 bases at V and 3 bases at J; junction bases unmatched: 5. This CDR3 comprises 14 residues. CDR1 and CDR2 from the germline V gene are SGDLS and YYNGEE.

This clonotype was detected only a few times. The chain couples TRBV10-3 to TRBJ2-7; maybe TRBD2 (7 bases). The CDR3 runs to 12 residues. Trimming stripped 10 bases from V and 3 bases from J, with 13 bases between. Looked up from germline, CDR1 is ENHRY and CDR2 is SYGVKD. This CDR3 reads CATQGRDYEQYF. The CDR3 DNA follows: TGTGCCACCCAGGGGAGGGACTACGAGCAGTACTTC.

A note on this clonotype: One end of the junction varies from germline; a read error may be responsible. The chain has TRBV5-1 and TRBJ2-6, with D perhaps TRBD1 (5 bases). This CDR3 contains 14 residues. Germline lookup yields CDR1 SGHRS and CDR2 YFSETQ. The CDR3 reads CASSPVSGANVVTF. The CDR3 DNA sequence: TGCGCCAGCAGCCCGGTCTCTGGGGCCAACGTCGTGACTTTC.

CDR3 region: CASSPQPFRQDEQYF. CDR3 coding DNA: TGTGCCAGCAGTCCGCAACCCTTCCGACAGGACGAGCAGTACTTC. V usage is TRBV6-1 and J usage is TRBJ2-7; D is possibly TRBD1 (6 bases). Deletions cut 5 bases from V and 5 bases from J, with 19 bases between. The CDR3 has 15 residues. CDR1 MNHNS and CDR2 SASEGT come from the germline V gene.

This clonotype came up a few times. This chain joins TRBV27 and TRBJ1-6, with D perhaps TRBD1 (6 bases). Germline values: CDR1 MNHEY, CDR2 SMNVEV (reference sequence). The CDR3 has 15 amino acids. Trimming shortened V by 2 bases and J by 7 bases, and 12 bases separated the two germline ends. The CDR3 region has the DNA TGTGCCAGCAGTTTAATGGACAGTATCAATTCACCCCTCCACTTT. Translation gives CASSLMDSINSPLHF.

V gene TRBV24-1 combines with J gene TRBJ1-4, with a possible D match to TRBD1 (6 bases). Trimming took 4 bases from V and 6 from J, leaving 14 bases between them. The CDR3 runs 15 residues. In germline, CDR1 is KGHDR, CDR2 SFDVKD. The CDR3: CATSDTQAGDEKLFF. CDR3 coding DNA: TGTGCCACCAGTGACACACAGGCAGGGGATGAAAAACTGTTTTTT.

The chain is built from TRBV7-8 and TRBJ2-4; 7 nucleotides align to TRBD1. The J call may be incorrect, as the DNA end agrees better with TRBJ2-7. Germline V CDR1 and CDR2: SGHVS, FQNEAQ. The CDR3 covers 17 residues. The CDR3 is CASSLAKTGNPSYEQYF. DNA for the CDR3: TGTGCCAGCAGCTTGGCGAAGACAGGGAACCCATCCTACGAGCAGTACTTC.

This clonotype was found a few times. CDR3 nucleotides: TGTGCCAGCAGCCTTTCAGGGGGGTTAGGCACTGAAGCTTTCTTT. Amino acids: CASSLSGGLGTEAFF. The rearrangement links TRBV28 to TRBJ1-1, with 7 bases fitting TRBD1. In germline, CDR1 is MDHEN, CDR2 SYDVKM. V lost 6 bases, J lost 4 bases, and 11 bases stayed unmatched. The CDR3 length is 15 residues.

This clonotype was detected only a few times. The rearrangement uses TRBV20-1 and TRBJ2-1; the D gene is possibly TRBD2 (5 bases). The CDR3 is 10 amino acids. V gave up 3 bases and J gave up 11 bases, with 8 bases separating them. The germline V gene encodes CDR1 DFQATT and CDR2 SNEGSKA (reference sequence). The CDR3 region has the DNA TGCAGTGCTAGCCGGGATCAGCAGTTCTTC. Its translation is CSASRDQQFF.

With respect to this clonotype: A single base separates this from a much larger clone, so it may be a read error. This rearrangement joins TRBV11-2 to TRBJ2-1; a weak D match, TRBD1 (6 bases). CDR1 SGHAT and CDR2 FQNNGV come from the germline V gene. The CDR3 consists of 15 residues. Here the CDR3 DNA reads TGTGCCAGCAGCTTGGTACAGGGCTCCCACAATGAGCAGTTCTTC. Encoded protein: CASSLVQGSHNEQFF.

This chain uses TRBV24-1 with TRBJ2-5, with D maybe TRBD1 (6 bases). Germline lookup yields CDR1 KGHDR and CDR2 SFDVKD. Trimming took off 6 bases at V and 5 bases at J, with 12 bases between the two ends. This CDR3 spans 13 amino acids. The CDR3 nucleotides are TGTGCCACCAGTCGGGACACCTTCGAGACCCAGTACTTC. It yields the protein CATSRDTFETQYF.